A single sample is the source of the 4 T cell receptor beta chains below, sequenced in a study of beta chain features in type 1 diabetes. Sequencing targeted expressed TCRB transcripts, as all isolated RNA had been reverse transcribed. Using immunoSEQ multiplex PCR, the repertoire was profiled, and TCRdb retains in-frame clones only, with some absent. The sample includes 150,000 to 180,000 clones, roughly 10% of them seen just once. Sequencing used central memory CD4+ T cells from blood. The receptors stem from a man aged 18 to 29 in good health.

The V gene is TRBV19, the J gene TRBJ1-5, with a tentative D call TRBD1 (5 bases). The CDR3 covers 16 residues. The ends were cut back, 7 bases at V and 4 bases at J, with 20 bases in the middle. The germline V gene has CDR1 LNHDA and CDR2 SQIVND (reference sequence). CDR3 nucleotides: TGTGCCAGTAAAGGGTACGGGGCCACAACTAATCAGCCCCAGCATTTT. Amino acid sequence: CASKGYGATTNQPQHF.

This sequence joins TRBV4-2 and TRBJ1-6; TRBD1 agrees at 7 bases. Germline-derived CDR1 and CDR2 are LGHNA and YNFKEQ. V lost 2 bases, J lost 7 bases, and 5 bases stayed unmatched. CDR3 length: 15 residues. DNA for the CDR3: TGTGCCAGCAGCCAACTGACAGGGCACAATTCACCCCTCCACTTT. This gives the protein CASSQLTGHNSPLHF.

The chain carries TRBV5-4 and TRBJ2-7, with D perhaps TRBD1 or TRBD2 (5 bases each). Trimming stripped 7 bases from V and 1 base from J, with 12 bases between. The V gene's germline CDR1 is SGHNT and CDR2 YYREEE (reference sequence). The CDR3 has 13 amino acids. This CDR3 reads CASLEGSSYEQYF. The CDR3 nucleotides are TGTGCCAGCTTAGAGGGGAGTTCCTACGAGCAGTACTTC.

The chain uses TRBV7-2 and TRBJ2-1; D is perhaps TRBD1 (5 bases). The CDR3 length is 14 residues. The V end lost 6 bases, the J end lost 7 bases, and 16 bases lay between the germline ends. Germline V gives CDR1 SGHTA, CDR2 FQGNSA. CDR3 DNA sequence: TGTGCCAGCAGTTTCGACAGAGTTCGGAATGAGCAGTTCTTC. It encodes CASSFDRVRNEQFF.